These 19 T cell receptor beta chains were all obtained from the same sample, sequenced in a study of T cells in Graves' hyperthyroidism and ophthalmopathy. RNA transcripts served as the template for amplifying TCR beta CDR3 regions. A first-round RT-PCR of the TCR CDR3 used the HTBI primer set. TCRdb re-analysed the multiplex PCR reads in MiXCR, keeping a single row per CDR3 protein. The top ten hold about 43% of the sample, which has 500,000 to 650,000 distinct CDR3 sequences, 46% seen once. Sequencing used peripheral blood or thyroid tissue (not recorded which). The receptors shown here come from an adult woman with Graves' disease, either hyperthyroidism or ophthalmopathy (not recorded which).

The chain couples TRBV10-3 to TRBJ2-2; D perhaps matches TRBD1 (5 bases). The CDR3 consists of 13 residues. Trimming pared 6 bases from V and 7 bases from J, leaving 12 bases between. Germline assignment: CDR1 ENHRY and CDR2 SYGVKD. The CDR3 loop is CAIRGFQGGELFF. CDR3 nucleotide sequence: TGTGCCATCAGGGGGTTTCAGGGCGGGGAGCTGTTTTTT.

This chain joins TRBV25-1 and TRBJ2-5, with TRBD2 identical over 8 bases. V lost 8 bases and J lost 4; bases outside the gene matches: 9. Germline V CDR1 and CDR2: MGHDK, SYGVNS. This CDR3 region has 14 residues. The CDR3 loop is CASRKAGAGETQYF. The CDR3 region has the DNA TGTGCCAGCCGAAAAGCGGGAGCGGGAGAGACCCAGTACTTC.

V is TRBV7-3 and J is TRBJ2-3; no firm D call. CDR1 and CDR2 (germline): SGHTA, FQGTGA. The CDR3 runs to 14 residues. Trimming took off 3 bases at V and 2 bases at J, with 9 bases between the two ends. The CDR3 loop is CASSLDDFTDTQYF. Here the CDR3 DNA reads TGTGCCAGCAGCTTGGACGATTTCACAGATACGCAGTATTTT.

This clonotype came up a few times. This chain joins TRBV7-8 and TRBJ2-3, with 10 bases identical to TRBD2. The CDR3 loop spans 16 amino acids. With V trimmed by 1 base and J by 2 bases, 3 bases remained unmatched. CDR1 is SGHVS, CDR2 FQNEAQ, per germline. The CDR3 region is CASSLVTSGATDTQYF. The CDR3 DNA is TGTGCCAGCAGCTTAGTAACTAGCGGGGCCACAGATACGCAGTATTTT.

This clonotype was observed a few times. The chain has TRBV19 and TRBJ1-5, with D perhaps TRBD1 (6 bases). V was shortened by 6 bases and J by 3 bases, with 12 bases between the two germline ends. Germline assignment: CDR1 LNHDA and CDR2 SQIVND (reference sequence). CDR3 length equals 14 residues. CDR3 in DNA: TGTGCCAGTAGCACCGGGACAATCAATCAGCCCCAGCATTTT. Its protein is CASSTGTINQPQHF.

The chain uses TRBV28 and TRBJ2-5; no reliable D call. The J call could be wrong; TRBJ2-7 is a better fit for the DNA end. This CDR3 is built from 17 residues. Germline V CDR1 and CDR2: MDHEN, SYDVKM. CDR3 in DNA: TGTGCCAGCAGCTTTCGTGTCAGCATCATAAGCTCCTACGAGCAGTACTTC. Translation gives CASSFRVSIISSYEQYF.

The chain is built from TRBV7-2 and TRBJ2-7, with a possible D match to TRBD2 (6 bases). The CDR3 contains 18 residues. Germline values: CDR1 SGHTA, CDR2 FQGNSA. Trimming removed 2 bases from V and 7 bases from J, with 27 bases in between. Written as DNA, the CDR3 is TGTGCCAGCAGCTTATCGGCCGTCGGCGGGACTGGGGTGGTGGAGCAGTACTTC. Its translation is CASSLSAVGGTGVVEQYF. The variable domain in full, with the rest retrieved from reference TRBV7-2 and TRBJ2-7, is GAGVSQSPSNKVTEKGKDVELRCDPISGHTALYWYRQSLGQGLEFLIYFQGNSAPDKSGLPSDRFSAERTGGSVSTLTIQRTQQEDSAVYLCASSLSAVGGTGVVEQYFGPGTRLTVT.

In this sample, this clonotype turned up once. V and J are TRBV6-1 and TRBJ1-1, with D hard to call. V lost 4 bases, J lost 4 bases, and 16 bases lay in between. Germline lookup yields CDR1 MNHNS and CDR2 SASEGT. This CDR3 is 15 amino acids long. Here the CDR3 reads CASSARASSGTEAFF. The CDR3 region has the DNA TGTGCCAGCAGTGCAAGGGCCTCCTCGGGCACTGAAGCTTTCTTT.

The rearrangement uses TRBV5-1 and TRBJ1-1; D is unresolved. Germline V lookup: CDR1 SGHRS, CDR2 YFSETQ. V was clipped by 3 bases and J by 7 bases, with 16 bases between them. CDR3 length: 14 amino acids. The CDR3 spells CASSYLTDHVEAFF. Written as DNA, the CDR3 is TGCGCCAGCAGCTACTTGACGGACCATGTTGAAGCTTTCTTT.

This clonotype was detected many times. CDR3 sequence reads: CASSLRQGEAFF. CDR3 bases: TGTGCCAGCAGCTTACGACAGGGTGAAGCTTTCTTT. The chain has TRBV7-3 and TRBJ1-1; TRBD1 agrees at 7 bases. CDR1 and CDR2 from the germline V gene are SGHTA and FQGTGA. The CDR3 has 12 residues. V lost 2 bases and J lost 7; bases outside the gene matches: 1. The whole variable domain, remainder taken from reference TRBV7-3 and TRBJ1-1, is GAGVSQTPSNKVTEKGKYVELRCDPISGHTALYWYRQSLGQGPEFLIYFQGTGAADDSGLPNDRFFAVRPEGSVSTLKIQRTERGDSAVYLCASSLRQGEAFFGQGTRLTVV.

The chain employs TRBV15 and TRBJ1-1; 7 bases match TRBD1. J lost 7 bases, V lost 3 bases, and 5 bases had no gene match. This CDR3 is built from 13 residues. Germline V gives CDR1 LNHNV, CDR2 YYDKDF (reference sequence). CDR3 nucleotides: TGTGCCACCAGCAGTCTCAGGGGGAATGAAGCTTTCTTT. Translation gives CATSSLRGNEAFF.

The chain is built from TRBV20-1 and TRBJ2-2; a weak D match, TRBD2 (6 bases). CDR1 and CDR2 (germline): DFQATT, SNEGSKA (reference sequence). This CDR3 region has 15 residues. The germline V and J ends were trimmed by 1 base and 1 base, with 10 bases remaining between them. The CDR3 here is CSARGSGRNTGELFF. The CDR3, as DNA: TGCAGTGCTAGAGGAAGCGGGCGGAACACCGGGGAGCTGTTTTTT.

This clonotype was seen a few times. The CDR3 DNA is TGTGCCAGCAGCTTAGAGGTCCACAATCAGCCCCAGCATTTT. Amino acids: CASSLEVHNQPQHF. The chain joins TRBV7-8 to TRBJ1-5; D remains unclear. V lost 1 base and J 3 bases, leaving 7 bases between the germline ends. Germline values: CDR1 SGHVS, CDR2 FQNEAQ. The CDR3 extends over 14 amino acids.

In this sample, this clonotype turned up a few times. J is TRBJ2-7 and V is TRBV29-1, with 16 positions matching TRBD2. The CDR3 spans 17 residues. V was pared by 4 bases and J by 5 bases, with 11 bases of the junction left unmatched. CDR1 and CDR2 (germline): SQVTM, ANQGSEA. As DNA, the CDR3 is TGCAGCGTTGGGGGGACTAGCGGGAGGGCCCGCCCCCACGAGCAGTACTTC. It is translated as CSVGGTSGRARPHEQYF.

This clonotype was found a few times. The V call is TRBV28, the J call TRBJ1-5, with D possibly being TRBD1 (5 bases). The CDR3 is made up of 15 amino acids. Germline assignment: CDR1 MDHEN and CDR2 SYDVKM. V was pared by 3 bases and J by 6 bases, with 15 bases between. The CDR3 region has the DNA TGTGCCAGCAGTTTGAGCCGGGGCATCGGTCAGCCCCAGCATTTT. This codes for CASSLSRGIGQPQHF.

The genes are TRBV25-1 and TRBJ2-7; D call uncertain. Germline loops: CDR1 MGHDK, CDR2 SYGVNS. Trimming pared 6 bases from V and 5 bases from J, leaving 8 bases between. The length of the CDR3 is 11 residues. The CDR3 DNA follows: TGTGCCAGCAGCCGGAGCAACGAGCAGTACTTC. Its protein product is CASSRSNEQYF.

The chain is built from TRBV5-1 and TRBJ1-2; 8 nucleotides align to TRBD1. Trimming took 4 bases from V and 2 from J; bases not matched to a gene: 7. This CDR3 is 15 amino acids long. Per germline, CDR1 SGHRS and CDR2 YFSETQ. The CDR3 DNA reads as TGCGCCAGCAGCCAGACAGGGGTACCCAACTATGGCTACACCTTC. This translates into CASSQTGVPNYGYTF.

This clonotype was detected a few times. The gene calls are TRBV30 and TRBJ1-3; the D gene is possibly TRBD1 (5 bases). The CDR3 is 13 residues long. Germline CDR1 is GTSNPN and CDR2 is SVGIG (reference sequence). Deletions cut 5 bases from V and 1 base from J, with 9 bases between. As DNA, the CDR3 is TGTGCCTGGGGGGGGGATTCTGGAAACACCATATATTTT. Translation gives CAWGGDSGNTIYF. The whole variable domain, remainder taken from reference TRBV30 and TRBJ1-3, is SQTIHQWPATLVQPVGSPLSLECTVEGTSNPNLYWYRQAAGRGLQLLFYSVGIGQISSEVPQNLSASRPQDRQFILSSKKLLLSDSGFYLCAWGGDSGNTIYFGEGSWLTVV.

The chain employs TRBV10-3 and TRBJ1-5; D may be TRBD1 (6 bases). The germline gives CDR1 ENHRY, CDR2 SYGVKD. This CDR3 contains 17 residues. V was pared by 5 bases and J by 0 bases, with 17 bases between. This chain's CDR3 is CAISLTGTPNSNQPQHF. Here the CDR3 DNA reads TGTGCCATCAGTTTAACCGGGACACCAAATAGCAATCAGCCCCAGCATTTT.